Shown below are 10 T cell receptor beta chains from a single sample sequenced in a study of cytomegalovirus exposure and HLA in healthy donors. Vbeta (60) and Jbeta (13) primers were used in the PCR. Assay used: immunoSEQ multiplex PCR; TCRdb lists only in-frame clones, some missing. The sample consists of approximately 110,000 clones, around three quarters of them appearing once. The sample taken for sequencing was PBMCs. These receptors were taken from a middle-aged woman in good health and CMV-seropositive.

The chain has TRBV7-3 and TRBJ1-5; D possibly corresponds to TRBD1 (6 bases). The CDR3 extends over 13 amino acids. CDR1 is SGHTA and CDR2 is FQGTGA in the germline V gene. V was clipped by 7 bases and J by 7 bases, with 14 bases between them. This CDR3 is CASNPGGGQPQHF. The CDR3 DNA reads TGTGCCAGCAATCCCGGCGGGGGCCAGCCCCAGCATTTT. The full variable domain, its missing parts supplied by reference TRBV7-3 and TRBJ1-5, is GAGVSQTPSNKVTEKGKYVELRCDPISGHTALYWYRQSLGQGPEFLIYFQGTGAADDSGLPNDRFFAVRPEGSVSTLKIQRTERGDSAVYLCASNPGGGQPQHFGDGTRLSIL.

J is TRBJ2-3 and V is TRBV6-1, with 9 nucleotides matching TRBD1. The CDR3 consists of 16 residues. The V gene's germline CDR1 is MNHNS and CDR2 SASEGT. The ends lost 0 bases at V and 7 bases at J; junction bases unmatched: 8. The CDR3 sequence is CASSEASGQGWNTQYF. CDR3 DNA: TGTGCCAGCAGTGAAGCCTCGGGACAGGGATGGAATACGCAGTATTTT.

This clone occurred once. The chain has TRBV7-9 and TRBJ2-1, with 8 bases lining up with TRBD1. This CDR3 contains 13 residues. The germline CDR1 and CDR2 sequences are SEHNR and FQNEAQ (reference sequence). J gave up 12 bases and V 1 base, and 5 bases lay outside the gene matches. The CDR3 reads CASSLGGQGWQFF. The CDR3 DNA sequence: TGTGCCAGCAGCTTAGGCGGACAGGGATGGCAGTTCTTC.

V usage is TRBV27 and J usage is TRBJ2-7, with D perhaps matching TRBD2 (5 bases). Trimming took off 6 bases at V and 6 bases at J, with 15 bases between the two ends. CDR3 length: 13 amino acids. Germline V gene lookup returns CDR1 MNHEY and CDR2 SMNVEV (reference sequence). The CDR3 loop is CASSPGGHGEQYF. Here the CDR3 DNA reads TGTGCCAGCAGCCCTGGCGGGCACGGCGAGCAGTACTTC.

The chain recombines TRBV6-5 with TRBJ1-1; the D gene is possibly TRBD1 (6 bases). Per germline, CDR1 MNHEY and CDR2 SVGAGI. The V end lost 6 bases, the J end lost 6 bases, and 17 bases lay between the germline ends. This CDR3 contains 14 residues. CDR3 sequence (DNA): TGTGCCAGCAGCAAGTCCGGGACACCTCCTGAAGCTTTCTTT. It yields the protein CASSKSGTPPEAFF.

This clone was seen a handful of times. The V call is TRBV11-2, the J call TRBJ1-2; TRBD1 matches 7 bases. V was pared by 2 bases and J by 8 bases, with 14 bases of the junction left unmatched. The CDR3 totals 16 residues. Germline V gene sequence: CDR1 SGHAT, CDR2 FQNNGV. The DNA for the CDR3 is TGTGCCAGCAGCTTATCCACAGGGGCGAAGACGAGAGGCTACACCTTC. As protein: CASSLSTGAKTRGYTF.

The rearrangement links TRBV30 to TRBJ2-3, with 8 bases identical to TRBD1. J was trimmed by 0 bases and V by 0 bases; bases with no gene match: 8. The CDR3 sequence is 17 residues long. Germline V gene sequence: CDR1 GTSNPN, CDR2 SVGIG (reference sequence). For the CDR3, the DNA is TGTGCCTGGAGTGTAGCCCCCAGGGGGCTAAGCACAGATACGCAGTATTTT. Translation: CAWSVAPRGLSTDTQYF.

This rearrangement joins TRBV7-9 to TRBJ2-1; a weak D match, TRBD2 (6 bases). Germline CDR1 and CDR2: SEHNR and FQNEAQ (reference sequence). This CDR3 is 17 amino acids long. Trimming shortened V by 6 bases and J by 0 bases, and 18 bases separated the two germline ends. The CDR3 is CASSPRDPGSSYNEQFF. CDR3 bases: TGTGCCAGCAGTCCAAGGGACCCCGGGAGCTCCTACAATGAGCAGTTCTTC.

V is TRBV28 and J is TRBJ2-3, with TRBD2 matching 11 bases. Germline V CDR1 and CDR2: MDHEN, SYDVKM. V dropped 5 bases and J dropped 4; count of bases not matched to a gene: 11. The CDR3 totals 17 residues. CDR3 bases: TGTGCCAGCAGTCCACCGGGACTAGCGGCGTATCCAGATACGCAGTATTTT. It translates to CASSPPGLAAYPDTQYF.

DNA for the CDR3: TGTGCCAGCAGCCAGGTCGATCACGAGCAGTACTTC. It translates to CASSQVDHEQYF. The genes are TRBV11-2 and TRBJ2-7; D not resolved. The V and J ends lost 5 bases and 5 bases respectively, with 10 bases between them. Germline V gene sequence: CDR1 SGHAT, CDR2 FQNNGV. CDR3 length: 12 amino acids.